The clone carrying this TCR beta chain was observed many times. The target antigen is unknown. The data originate from a study of Graves' ophthalmopathy and Graves' hyperthyroidism. Overall study findings and caveats: Thyroid clonotypes that were expanded above 0.001 frequency mostly also appeared in blood.

Each donor who had ophthalmopathy showed moderate-to-severe activity, a CAS of ≥3, a NOSPECS of ≥4, and a duration under 3 months. Certain patients, namely those with other autoimmune diseases, uncontrolled infections, pregnancy or lactation, were excluded. RNA transcripts served as template for amplifying TCR beta CDR3 sequences. HTBI-primed RT-PCR formed the first round, and a multiplex PCR formed the second. TCRdb re-analysed the multiplex PCR reads in MiXCR, keeping a single row per CDR3 protein. There are 360,000 or so distinct CDR3 sequences in the sample; about a sixth occur only once, and around 1.6% lies in the top ten. Sequencing was done on a sample of peripheral blood. The origin of this receptor is a woman aged 18 to 35 with Graves' ophthalmopathy.

CDR3 coding DNA: TGCAGTGCTCGAGGTACCAAACTAGCCAAAAACATTCAGTACTTC. Amino acids: CSARGTKLAKNIQYF. The rearrangement links TRBV20-1 to TRBJ2-4, with D unresolved. Between the trimmed V and J ends, which lost 5 bases and 0 bases, there was a span of 14 bases. The CDR3 runs 15 residues. Germline CDR1 DFQATT, CDR2 SNEGSKA (reference sequence).